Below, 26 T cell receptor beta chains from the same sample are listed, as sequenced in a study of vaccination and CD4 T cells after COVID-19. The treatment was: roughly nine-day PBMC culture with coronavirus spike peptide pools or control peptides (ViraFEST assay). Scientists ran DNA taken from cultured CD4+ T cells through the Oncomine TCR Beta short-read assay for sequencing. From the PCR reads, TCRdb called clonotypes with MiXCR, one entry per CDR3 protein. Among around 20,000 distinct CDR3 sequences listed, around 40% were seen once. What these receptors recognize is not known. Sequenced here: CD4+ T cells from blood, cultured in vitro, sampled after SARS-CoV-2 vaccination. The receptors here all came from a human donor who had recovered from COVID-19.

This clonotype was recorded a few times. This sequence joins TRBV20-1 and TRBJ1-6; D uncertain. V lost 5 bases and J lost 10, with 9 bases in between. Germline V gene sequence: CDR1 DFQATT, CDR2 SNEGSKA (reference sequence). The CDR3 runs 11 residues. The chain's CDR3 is CSAALGSPLHF. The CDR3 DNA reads TGCAGTGCTGCCCTTGGGTCACCCCTCCACTTT.

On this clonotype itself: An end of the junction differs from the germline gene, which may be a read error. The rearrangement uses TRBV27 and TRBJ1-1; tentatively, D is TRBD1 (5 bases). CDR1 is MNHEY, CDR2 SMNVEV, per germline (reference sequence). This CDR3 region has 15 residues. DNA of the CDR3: TGTGCCAGCGGTTTAACAGGCTTACCGAACACTGAAGCTTTCTTT. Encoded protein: CASGLTGLPNTEAFF.

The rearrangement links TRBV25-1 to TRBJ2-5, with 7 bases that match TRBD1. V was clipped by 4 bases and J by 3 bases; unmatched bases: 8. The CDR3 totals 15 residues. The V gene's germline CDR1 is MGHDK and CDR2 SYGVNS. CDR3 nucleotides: TGTGCCAGCAGTGCTTTGGACAGGTCGGAAGAGACCCAGTACTTC. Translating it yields CASSALDRSEETQYF.

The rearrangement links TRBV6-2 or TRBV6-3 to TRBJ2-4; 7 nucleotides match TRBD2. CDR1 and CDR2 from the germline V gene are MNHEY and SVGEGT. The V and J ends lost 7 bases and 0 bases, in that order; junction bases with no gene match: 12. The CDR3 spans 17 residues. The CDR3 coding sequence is TGTGCCAGCACCAGACCGGGACTACTCCTAGCCAAAAACATTCAGTACTTC. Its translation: CASTRPGLLLAKNIQYF.

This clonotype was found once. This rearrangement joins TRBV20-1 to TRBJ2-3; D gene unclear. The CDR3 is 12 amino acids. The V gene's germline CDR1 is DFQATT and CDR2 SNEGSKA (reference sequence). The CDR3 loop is CGVRVSTDTQYF. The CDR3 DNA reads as TGCGGTGTAAGGGTTAGCACAGATACGCAGTATTTT.

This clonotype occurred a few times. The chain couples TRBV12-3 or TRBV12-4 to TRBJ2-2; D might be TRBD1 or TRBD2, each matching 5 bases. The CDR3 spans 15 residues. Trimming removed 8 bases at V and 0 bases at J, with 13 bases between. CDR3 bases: TGTGCCAGCCAAACCGGGACGTCGAACACCGGGGAGCTGTTTTTT. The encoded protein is CASQTGTSNTGELFF.

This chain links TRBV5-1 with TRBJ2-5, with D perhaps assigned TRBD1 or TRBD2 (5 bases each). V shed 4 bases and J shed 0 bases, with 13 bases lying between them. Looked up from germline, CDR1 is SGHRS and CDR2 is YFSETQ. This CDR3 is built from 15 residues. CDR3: CASSQGTLYQETQYF. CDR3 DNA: TGCGCCAGCAGCCAAGGGACCCTGTACCAAGAGACCCAGTACTTC.

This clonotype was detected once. The CDR3 DNA reads TGCAGTGCTAGATACAATGAGCAGTTCTTC. Its translation: CSARYNEQFF. The rearrangement joins TRBV20-1 to TRBJ2-1; D uncertain. Trimming pared 2 bases from V and 4 bases from J, leaving 0 bases between. CDR1 and CDR2 (germline): DFQATT, SNEGSKA (reference sequence). The CDR3 is made up of 10 amino acids.

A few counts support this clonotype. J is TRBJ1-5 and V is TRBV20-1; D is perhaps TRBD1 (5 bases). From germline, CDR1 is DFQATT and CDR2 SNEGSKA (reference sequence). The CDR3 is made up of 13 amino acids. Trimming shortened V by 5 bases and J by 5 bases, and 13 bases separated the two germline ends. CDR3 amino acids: CSAAMGVDQPQHF. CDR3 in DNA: TGCAGTGCTGCTATGGGGGTAGATCAGCCCCAGCATTTT.

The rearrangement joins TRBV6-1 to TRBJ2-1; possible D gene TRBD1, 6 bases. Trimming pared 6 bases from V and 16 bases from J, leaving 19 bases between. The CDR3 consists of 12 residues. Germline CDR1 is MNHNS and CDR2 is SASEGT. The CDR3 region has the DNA TGTGCCAGCAGGAGAGCCAACAGGGATAGCTTCTTC. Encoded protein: CASRRANRDSFF.

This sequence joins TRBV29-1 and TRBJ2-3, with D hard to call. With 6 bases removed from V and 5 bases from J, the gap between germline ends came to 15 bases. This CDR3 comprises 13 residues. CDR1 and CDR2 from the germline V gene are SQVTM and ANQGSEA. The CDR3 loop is CSVVGLPGDTQYF. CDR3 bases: TGCAGCGTAGTGGGCCTCCCGGGAGATACGCAGTATTTT.

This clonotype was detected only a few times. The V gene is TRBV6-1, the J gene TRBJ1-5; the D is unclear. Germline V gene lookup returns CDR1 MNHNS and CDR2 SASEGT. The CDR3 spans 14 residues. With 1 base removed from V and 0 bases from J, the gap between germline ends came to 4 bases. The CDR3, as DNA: TGTGCCAGCAGTGAAGACCCTAGCAATCAGCCCCAGCATTTT. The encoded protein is CASSEDPSNQPQHF.

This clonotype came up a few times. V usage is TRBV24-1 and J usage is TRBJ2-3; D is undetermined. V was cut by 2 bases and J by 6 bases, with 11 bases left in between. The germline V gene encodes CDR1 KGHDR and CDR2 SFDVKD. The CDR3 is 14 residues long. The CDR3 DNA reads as TGTGCCACCAGTGATTGGAATTCCGACGATACGCAGTATTTT. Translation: CATSDWNSDDTQYF.

CDR3 in amino acids: CASSLLAAQETQYF. CDR3 coding DNA: TGTGCCAGCAGCTTACTAGCGGCCCAAGAGACCCAGTACTTC. V is TRBV7-9 and J is TRBJ2-5; 7 bases line up with TRBD2. Germline CDR1 is SEHNR and CDR2 is FQNEAQ (reference sequence). The length of the CDR3 is 14 residues. Losses at the gene ends were 2 bases for V and 1 base for J; bases not matched to a gene: 1.

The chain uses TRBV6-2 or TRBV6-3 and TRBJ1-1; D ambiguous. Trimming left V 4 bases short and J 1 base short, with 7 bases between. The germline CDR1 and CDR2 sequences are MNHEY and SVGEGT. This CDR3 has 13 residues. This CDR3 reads CASSWVGNTEAFF. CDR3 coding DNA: TGTGCCAGCAGTTGGGTTGGGAACACTGAAGCTTTCTTT.

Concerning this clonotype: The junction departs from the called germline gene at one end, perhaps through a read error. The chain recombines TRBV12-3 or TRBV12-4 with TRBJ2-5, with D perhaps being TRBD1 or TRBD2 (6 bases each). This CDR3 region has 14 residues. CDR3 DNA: TGTGCCAGCAGCTTAGGTCTAGGGGGGGAGACCCAGTACTTC. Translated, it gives CASSLGLGGETQYF.

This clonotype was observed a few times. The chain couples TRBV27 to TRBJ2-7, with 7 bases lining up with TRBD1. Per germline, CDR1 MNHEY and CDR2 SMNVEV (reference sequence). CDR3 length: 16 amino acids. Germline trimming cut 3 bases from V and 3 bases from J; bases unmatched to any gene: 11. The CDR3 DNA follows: TGTGCCAGCAGTTTCCAACTACCGGGACAGCACTACGAGCAGTACTTC. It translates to CASSFQLPGQHYEQYF.

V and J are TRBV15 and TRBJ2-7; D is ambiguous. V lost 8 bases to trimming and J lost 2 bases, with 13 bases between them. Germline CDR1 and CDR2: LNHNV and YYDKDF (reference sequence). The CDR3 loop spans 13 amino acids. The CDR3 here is CATGVLPTYEQYF. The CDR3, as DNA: TGTGCCACCGGGGTCCTCCCGACCTACGAGCAGTACTTC.

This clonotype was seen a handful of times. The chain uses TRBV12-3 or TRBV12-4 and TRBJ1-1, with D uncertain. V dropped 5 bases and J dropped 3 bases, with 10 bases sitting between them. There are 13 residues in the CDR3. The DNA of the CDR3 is TGTGCCAGCAGTCTGCTCCGGGACACTGAAGCTTTCTTT. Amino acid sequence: CASSLLRDTEAFF.

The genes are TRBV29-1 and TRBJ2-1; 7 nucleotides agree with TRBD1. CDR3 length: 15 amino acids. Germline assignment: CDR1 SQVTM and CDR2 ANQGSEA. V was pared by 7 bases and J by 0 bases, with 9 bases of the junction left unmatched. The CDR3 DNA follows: TGCAGCGCCCCGAGACAGGGTGTCTCCTACAATGAGCAGTTCTTC. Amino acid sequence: CSAPRQGVSYNEQFF.

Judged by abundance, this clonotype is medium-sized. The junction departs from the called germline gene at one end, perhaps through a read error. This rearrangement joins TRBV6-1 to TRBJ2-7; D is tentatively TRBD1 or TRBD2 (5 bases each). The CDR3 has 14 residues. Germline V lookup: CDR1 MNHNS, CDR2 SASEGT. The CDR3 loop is CASSEVGRTYEQYF. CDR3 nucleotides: TGTGCCAGCAGCGAAGTGGGACGGACCTACGAGCAGTACTTC.

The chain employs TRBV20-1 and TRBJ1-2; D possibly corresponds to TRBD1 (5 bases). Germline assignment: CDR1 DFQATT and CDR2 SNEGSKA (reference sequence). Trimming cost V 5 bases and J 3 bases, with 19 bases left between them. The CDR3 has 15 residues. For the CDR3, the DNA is TGCAGTGCTCAAGCAAAGACAGCGGACTACTATGGCTACACCTTC. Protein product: CSAQAKTADYYGYTF.

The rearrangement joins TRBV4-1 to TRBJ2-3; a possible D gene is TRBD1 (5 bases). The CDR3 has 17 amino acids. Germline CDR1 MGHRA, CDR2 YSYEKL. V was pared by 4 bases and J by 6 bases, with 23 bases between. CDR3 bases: TGCGCCAGCAGCCCCTTGGGCAGGGCTGTCAGGGCGGATACGCAGTATTTT. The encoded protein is CASSPLGRAVRADTQYF.

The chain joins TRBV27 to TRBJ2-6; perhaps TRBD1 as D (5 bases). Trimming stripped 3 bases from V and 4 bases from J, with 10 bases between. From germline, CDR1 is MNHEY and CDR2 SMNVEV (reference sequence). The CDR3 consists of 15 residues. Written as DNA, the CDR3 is TGTGCCAGCAGTTTCAGGGTACAGGGGGCCAACGTCCTGACTTTC. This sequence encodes CASSFRVQGANVLTF.

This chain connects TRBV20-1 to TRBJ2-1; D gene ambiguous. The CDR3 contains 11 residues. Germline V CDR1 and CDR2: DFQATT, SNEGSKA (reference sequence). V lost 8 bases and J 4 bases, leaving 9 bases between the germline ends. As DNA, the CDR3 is TGCAGTCAGGACGGATACAATGAGCAGTTCTTC. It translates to CSQDGYNEQFF.

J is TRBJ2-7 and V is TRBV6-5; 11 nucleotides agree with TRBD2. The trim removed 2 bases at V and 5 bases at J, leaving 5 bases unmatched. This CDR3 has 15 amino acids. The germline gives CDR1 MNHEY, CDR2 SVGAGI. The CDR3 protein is CASSYQLAGADEQYF. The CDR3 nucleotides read TGTGCCAGCAGTTACCAACTAGCGGGAGCTGACGAGCAGTACTTC.